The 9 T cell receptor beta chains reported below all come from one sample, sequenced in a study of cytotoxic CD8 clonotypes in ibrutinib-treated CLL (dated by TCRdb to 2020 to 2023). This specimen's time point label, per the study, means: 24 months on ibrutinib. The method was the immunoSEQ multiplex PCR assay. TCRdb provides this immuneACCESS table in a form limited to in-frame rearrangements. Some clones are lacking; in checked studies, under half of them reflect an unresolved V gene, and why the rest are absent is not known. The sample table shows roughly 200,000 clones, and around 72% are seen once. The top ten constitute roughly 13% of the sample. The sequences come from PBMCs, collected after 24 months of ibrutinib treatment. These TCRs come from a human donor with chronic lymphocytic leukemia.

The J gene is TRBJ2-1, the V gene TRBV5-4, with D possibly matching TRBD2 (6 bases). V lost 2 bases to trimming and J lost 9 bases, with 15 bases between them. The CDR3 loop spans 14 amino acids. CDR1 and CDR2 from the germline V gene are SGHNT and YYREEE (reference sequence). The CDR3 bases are TGTGCCAGCAGCTTCCCCAGCGGGTACGGTGAGCAGTTCTTC. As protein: CASSFPSGYGEQFF.

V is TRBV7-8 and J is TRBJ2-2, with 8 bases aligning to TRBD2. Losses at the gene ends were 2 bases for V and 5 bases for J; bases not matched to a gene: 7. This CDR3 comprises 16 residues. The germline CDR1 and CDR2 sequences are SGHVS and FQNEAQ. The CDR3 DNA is TGTGCCAGCAGCTTATGGGCGGGAGGCATAACCGGGGAGCTGTTTTTT. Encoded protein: CASSLWAGGITGELFF.

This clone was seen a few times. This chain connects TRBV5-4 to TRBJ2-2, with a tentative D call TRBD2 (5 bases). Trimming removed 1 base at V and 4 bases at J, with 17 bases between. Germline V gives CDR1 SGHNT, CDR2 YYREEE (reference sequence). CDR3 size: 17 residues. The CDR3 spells CASSLFYLARATGELFF. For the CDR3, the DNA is TGTGCCAGCAGCTTGTTTTATCTAGCCCGGGCCACCGGGGAGCTGTTTTTT.

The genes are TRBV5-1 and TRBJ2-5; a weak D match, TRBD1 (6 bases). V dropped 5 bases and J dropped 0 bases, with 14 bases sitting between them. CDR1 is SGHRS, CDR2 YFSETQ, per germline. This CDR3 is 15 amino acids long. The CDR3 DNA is TGCGCCAGCAGTATCCCGCAGGGGTACCAAGAGACCCAGTACTTC. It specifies CASSIPQGYQETQYF.

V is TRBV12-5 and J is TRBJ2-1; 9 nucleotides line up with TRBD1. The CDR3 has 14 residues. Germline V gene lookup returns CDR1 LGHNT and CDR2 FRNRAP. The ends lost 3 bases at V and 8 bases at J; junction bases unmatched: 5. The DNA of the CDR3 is TGTGCTAGTGGTTTAACAGGGGGCTTGGATGAGCAGTTCTTC. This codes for CASGLTGGLDEQFF.

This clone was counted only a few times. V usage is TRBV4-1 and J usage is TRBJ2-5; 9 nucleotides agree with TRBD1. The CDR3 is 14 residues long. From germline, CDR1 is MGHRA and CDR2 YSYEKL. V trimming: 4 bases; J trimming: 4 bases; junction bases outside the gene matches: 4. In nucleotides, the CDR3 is TGCGCCAGCAGCCTGGACAGGGGCCCAGAGACCCAGTACTTC. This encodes CASSLDRGPETQYF.

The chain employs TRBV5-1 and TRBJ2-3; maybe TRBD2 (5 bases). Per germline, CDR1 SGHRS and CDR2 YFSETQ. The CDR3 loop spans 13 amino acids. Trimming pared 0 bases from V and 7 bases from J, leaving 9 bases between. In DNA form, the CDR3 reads TGCGCCAGCAGCTTGGAGCGGCAAAATACGCAGTATTTT. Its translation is CASSLERQNTQYF.

The CDR3 DNA is TGTGCCAGCAGTGTTTCCTCACCCAGGGCCGAGCAGTACTTC. The encoded protein is CASSVSSPRAEQYF. V is TRBV2 and J is TRBJ2-7; a possible D gene is TRBD1 (5 bases). Trimming took 4 bases from V and 6 from J, leaving 16 bases between them. CDR1 and CDR2 (germline): SNHLY, FYNNEI. The CDR3 has 14 residues.

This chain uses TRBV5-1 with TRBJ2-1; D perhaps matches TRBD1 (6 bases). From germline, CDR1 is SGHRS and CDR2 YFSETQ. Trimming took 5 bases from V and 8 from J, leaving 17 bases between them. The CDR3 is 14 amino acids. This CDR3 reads CASSYRQGYDEQFF. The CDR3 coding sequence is TGCGCCAGCAGTTATCGGCAGGGGTACGATGAGCAGTTCTTC.